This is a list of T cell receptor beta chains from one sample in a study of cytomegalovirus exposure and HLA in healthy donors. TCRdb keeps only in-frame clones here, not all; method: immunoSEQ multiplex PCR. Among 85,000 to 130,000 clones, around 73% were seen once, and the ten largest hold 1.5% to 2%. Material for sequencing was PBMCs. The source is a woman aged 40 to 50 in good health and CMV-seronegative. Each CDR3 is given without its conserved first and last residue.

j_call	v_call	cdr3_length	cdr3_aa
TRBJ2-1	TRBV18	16	ASSPWVGGSSSYNEQF
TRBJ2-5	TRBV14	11	ASSQVAGREQY
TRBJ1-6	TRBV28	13	ASTTYLSRNSPLH
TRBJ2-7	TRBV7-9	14	ASSFSTSGNSYEQY
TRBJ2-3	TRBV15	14	ATSHWGLSQEDTQY
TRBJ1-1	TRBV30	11	AWSVVENTEAF
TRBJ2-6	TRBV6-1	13	ASSELSSGANVLT
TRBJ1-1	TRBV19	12	ASSPLSGQFGAF
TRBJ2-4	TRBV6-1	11	ASRDRGSNIQY
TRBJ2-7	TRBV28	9	ASTRGYEQY
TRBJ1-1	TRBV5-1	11	ASSLSRNTEAF
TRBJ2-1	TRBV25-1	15	ASSDAGTQSSYNEQF
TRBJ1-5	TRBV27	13	ASSRTSYSNQPQH
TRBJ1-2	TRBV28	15	ASNLPGQGGKDYGYT
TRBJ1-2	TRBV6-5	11	ASRPQDNYGYT
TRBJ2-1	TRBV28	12	ASRGSRQVNEQF
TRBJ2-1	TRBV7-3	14	ASSFPGLAGHNEQF
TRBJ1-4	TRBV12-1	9	ASSATVRRF
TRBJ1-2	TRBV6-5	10	ASRNYNYGYT
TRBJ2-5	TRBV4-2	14	ASSQTLAGGQETQY